This TCR beta chain was retrieved from a study of human T cells and chemical hapten exposure. TCRdb re-called the RACE reads with MiXCR, one entry per CDR3 protein. The data hold about 380,000 distinct CDR3 sequences, with around 4.8% observed a single time. Time point here: patch test 1, 2 weeks after DPC sensitization. Treatment reported: therapeutic diphenylcyclopropenone sensitization with weekly scalp DPC. There are many counts of this clonotype. Germline V CDR1 and CDR2: SNHLY, FYNNEI. The V end was cut by 7 bases, the J end by 0 bases, with 6 bases between. This CDR3 contains 12 residues. The material sequenced was whole blood, taken in connection with sensitization to the hapten diphenylcyclopropenone (DPC). The chain is built from TRBV2 and TRBJ1-1; D is possibly TRBD1 (5 bases). This TCR was recovered from a woman in her fifties or sixties with alopecia areata. Some clones in this sample may be carry-over from other donors' samples. The CDR3 sequence: CASTTVNTEAFF. The CDR3 DNA reads as TGTGCCAGCACGACAGTGAACACTGAAGCTTTCTTT.